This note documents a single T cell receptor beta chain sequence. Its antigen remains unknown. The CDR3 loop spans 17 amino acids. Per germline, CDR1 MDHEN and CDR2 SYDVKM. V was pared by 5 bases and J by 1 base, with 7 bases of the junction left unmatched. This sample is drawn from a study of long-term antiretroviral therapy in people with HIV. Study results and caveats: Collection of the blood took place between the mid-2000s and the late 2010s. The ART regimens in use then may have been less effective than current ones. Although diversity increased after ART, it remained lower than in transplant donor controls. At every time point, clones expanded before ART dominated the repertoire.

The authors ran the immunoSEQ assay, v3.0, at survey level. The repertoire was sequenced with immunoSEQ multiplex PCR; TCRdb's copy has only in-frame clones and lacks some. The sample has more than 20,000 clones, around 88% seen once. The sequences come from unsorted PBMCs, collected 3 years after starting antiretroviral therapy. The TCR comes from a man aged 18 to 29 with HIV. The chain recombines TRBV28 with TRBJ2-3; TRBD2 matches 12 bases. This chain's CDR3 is CASSTMTSGGGTDTQYF. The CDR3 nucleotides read TGTGCCAGCAGTACCATGACTAGCGGGGGAGGCACAGATACGCAGTATTTT.